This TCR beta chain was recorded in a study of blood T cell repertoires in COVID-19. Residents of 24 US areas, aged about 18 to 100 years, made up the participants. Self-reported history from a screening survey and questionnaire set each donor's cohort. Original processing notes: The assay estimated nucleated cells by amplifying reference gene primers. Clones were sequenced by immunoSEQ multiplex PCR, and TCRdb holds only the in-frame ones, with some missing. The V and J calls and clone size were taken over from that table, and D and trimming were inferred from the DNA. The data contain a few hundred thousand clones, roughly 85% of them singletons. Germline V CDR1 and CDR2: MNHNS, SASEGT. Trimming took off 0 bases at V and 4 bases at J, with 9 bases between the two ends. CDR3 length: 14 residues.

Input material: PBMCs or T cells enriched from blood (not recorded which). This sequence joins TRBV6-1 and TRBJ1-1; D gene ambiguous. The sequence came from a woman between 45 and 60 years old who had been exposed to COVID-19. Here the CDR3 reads CASSEAPEGTEAFF. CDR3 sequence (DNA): TGTGCCAGCAGTGAAGCTCCCGAGGGCACTGAAGCTTTCTTT.